This is a list of T cell receptor beta chains from one sample in a study of blood T cell repertoires in COVID-19. Some clones are missing from TCRdb's copy, which holds only in-frame ones; the method was immunoSEQ multiplex PCR. The data contain some 250,000 clones, around 85% of them seen just once; the ten biggest clones take up approximately 9.4%. Sequencing used peripheral blood. The receptors were sampled from a woman of 80 years or more with acute or convalescent COVID-19. Each CDR3 is given with its conserved first and last residue. D genes are given only for firm matches. Part of the rows lack a size; the others show once, few, many or a class for expanded clones.

J: TRBJ2-1; V: TRBV3-1/TRBV3-2; D: TRBD1; size: once; DNA: TGTGCCAGCAGCCAAGATCCCGGACAGGGAAAGTTCTTC; CDR3: CASSQDPGQGKFF
J: TRBJ2-6; V: TRBV13; D: NA; size: NA; DNA: TGTGCCAGCAGCCTCCGCTTTTGGGCCGGGGCCAACGTCCTGACTTTC; CDR3: CASSLRFWAGANVLTF
J: TRBJ1-1; V: TRBV18; D: NA; size: NA; DNA: TGTGCCAGCTCCCCGGACAGAGCGAACACTGAAGCTTTCTTT; CDR3: CASSPDRANTEAFF
J: TRBJ2-3; V: TRBV6-5; D: TRBD2; size: once; DNA: TGTGCCAGCATCAGACTAGCGGGGGGCACAGATACGCAGTATTTT; CDR3: CASIRLAGGTDTQYF
J: TRBJ1-2; V: TRBV5-1; D: NA; size: NA; DNA: TGCGCCAGCAACCTTGCCGGGGGCTATGGCTACACCTTC; CDR3: CASNLAGGYGYTF
J: TRBJ2-5; V: TRBV7-8; D: NA; size: NA; DNA: TGTGCCAGCAGCCGCATTAGGGGGGGCGCGGAGACCCAGTACTTC; CDR3: CASSRIRGGAETQYF
J: TRBJ2-3; V: TRBV12-3/TRBV12-4; D: NA; size: NA; DNA: TGTGCCAGCAGTTTAAAGCACACAGATACGCAGTATTTT; CDR3: CASSLKHTDTQYF
J: TRBJ1-5; V: TRBV9; D: TRBD1; size: once; DNA: TGTGCCAGCAGCCGGACAGGGGGTTTCAATCAGCCCCAGCATTTT; CDR3: CASSRTGGFNQPQHF
J: TRBJ1-4; V: TRBV28; D: NA; size: NA; DNA: TGTGCCACCTCCTGGGACACCTCAACTAATGAAAAACTGTTTTTT; CDR3: CATSWDTSTNEKLFF
J: TRBJ2-5; V: TRBV19; D: NA; size: once; DNA: TGTGCCAGTGCCCCGGGACAAGCTCAAGAGACCCAGTACTTC; CDR3: CASAPGQAQETQYF
J: TRBJ1-2; V: TRBV20-1; D: NA; size: NA; DNA: TGCAGTGCCGAGCCGGGGGGGACCTACACCTTC; CDR3: CSAEPGGTYTF
J: TRBJ2-1; V: TRBV6-1; D: NA; size: once; DNA: TGTGCCAGCAGTGAGGACGGAGGGTGGAGCAATGAGCAGTTCTTC; CDR3: CASSEDGGWSNEQFF
J: TRBJ1-5; V: TRBV2; D: TRBD1; size: NA; DNA: TGTGCCAGCAGTAAGACAGGGGGCTTAACCTTCTTTAGCAATCAGCCCCAGCATTTT; CDR3: CASSKTGGLTFFSNQPQHF
J: TRBJ1-6; V: TRBV7-8; D: TRBD1; size: NA; DNA: TGTGCCAGCAGCTTAGTCTCCGGGACAGTGGGTTCACCCCTCCACTTT; CDR3: CASSLVSGTVGSPLHF
J: TRBJ2-7; V: TRBV19; D: TRBD1; size: NA; DNA: TGTGCCAGTAGTCTGGCCGGAGGACAGGGCCTCTACGAGCAGTACTTC; CDR3: CASSLAGGQGLYEQYF
J: TRBJ2-2; V: TRBV29-1; D: TRBD2; size: NA; DNA: TGCAGCGTTGAAGGGTGGCTAGCGGGGGGGCCCGACACCGGGGAGCTGTTTTTT; CDR3: CSVEGWLAGGPDTGELFF
J: TRBJ2-3; V: TRBV6-5; D: NA; size: NA; DNA: TGTGCCAGCAGGCCAGCGGGTAGCACAGATACGCAGTATTTT; CDR3: CASRPAGSTDTQYF
J: TRBJ2-5; V: TRBV5-4; D: TRBD1; size: NA; DNA: TGTGCCAGCAGCAAGGGACAGCAAGAGACCCAGTACTTC; CDR3: CASSKGQQETQYF
J: TRBJ1-1; V: TRBV5-3; D: NA; size: NA; DNA: TGTGCCAGAAGCTCCAGACGGGAACACACTGAAGCTTTCTTT; CDR3: CARSSRREHTEAFF
J: TRBJ2-3; V: TRBV7-8; D: NA; size: once; DNA: TGTGCCAGCAGCAAGCGTACAGGGACCGATACGCAGTATTTT; CDR3: CASSKRTGTDTQYF
J: TRBJ1-6; V: TRBV7-9; D: NA; size: few; DNA: TGTGCCAGCAGCCCGGCGAGGGGGGGAAATTCACCCCTCCACTTT; CDR3: CASSPARGGNSPLHF
J: TRBJ1-3; V: TRBV9; D: NA; size: NA; DNA: TGTGCCAGCAGCGTAGAAGAGGGTTCTGGAAACACCATATATTTT; CDR3: CASSVEEGSGNTIYF
J: TRBJ1-1; V: TRBV29-1; D: NA; size: NA; DNA: TGCAGCGTTGAAGTGGGTTGGGGCTCAAACGAAGCTTTCTTT; CDR3: CSVEVGWGSNEAFF
J: TRBJ2-2; V: TRBV7-3; D: TRBD2; size: once; DNA: TGTGCCAGCAGCCGGAGCGGGGGGGTCGCCGGGGAGCTGTTTTTT; CDR3: CASSRSGGVAGELFF
J: TRBJ2-5; V: TRBV2; D: TRBD2; size: NA; DNA: TGTGCCAGCAGAATAGCGGGGGCCGCATGGACCCAGTACTTC; CDR3: CASRIAGAAWTQYF
J: TRBJ2-5; V: TRBV19; D: NA; size: NA; DNA: TGTGCCAGTAGTCCCGGCCGGACATACCAAGAGACCCAGTACTTC; CDR3: CASSPGRTYQETQYF
J: TRBJ1-4; V: TRBV18; D: NA; size: NA; DNA: TGTGCCAGCTCACCGGGACAAAATGAAAAACTGTTTTTT; CDR3: CASSPGQNEKLFF
J: TRBJ1-4; V: TRBV2; D: TRBD1; size: few; DNA: TGTGCCAGCAGCGCAACAGGGGCGCGGAATGAAAAACTGTTTTTT; CDR3: CASSATGARNEKLFF
J: TRBJ1-4; V: TRBV30; D: NA; size: once; DNA: TGTGCCTGGAGTGTAGGCGGGTTCCTGAGGGAAAAACTGTTTTTT; CDR3: CAWSVGGFLREKLFF
J: TRBJ1-6; V: TRBV7-2; D: TRBD1; size: NA; DNA: TGTGCCAGCAGCTTACGGGGACAGACCAATTCACCCCTCCACTTT; CDR3: CASSLRGQTNSPLHF
J: TRBJ2-2; V: TRBV7-6; D: TRBD1; size: NA; DNA: TGTGCCAGCAGCCCTACGACAGGGGGCAACACCGGGGAGCTGTTTTTT; CDR3: CASSPTTGGNTGELFF
J: TRBJ2-2; V: TRBV10-3; D: TRBD1; size: NA; DNA: TGTGCCATCAGGACAGGGGGCGGGGAGCTGTTTTTT; CDR3: CAIRTGGGELFF
J: TRBJ1-1; V: TRBV20-1; D: NA; size: NA; DNA: TGCACCCCGGAGGGGAACACTGAAGCTTTCTTT; CDR3: CTPEGNTEAFF
J: TRBJ1-2; V: TRBV5-1; D: NA; size: NA; DNA: TGCGCCAGCAGCCCCATCCAGAACTATGGCTACACCTTC; CDR3: CASSPIQNYGYTF
J: TRBJ2-7; V: TRBV27; D: NA; size: NA; DNA: TGTGCCAGCAGTTTACCCGGGTCCGAGCAGTACTTC; CDR3: CASSLPGSEQYF
J: TRBJ2-2; V: TRBV5-8; D: TRBD1; size: NA; DNA: TGTGCCAGCAGCTCGAGGACAGGGTTGAACGGGGAGCTGTTTTTT; CDR3: CASSSRTGLNGELFF
J: TRBJ1-2; V: TRBV30; D: TRBD1; size: once; DNA: TGTGCCTGGAGCGGACCGGGACAGGGGACCTATGGCTACACCTTC; CDR3: CAWSGPGQGTYGYTF
J: TRBJ2-1; V: TRBV7-9; D: NA; size: NA; DNA: TGTGCCAGCAGCTTATCAGAGTGGGGGAGGAATGAGCAGTTCTTC; CDR3: CASSLSEWGRNEQFF
J: TRBJ2-1; V: TRBV28; D: NA; size: NA; DNA: TGTGCCAGCAGAAGAGGGGGGGCCAGGGCCGGATCCTACAATGAGCAGTTCTTC; CDR3: CASRRGGARAGSYNEQFF
J: TRBJ2-7; V: TRBV7-9; D: TRBD1; size: few; DNA: TGTGCCAGCAGCTCACCGGGACAGGGCTACGAGCAGTACTTC; CDR3: CASSSPGQGYEQYF
J: TRBJ1-5; V: TRBV27; D: TRBD1; size: NA; DNA: TGTGCCAGCAGTTTATCGGGGACAGGGTATCAGCCCCAGCATTTT; CDR3: CASSLSGTGYQPQHF
J: TRBJ1-4; V: TRBV19; D: NA; size: NA; DNA: TGTGCCAGTAGTATAGGAGCTGCAACTAATGAAAAACTGTTTTTT; CDR3: CASSIGAATNEKLFF
J: TRBJ1-1; V: TRBV2; D: NA; size: NA; DNA: TGTGCCAGCGGCAGGGGCACTGAAGCTTTCTTT; CDR3: CASGRGTEAFF